This TCR beta chain was documented in a study of CD8 T cells in Susac syndrome. The V and J ends lost 6 bases and 0 bases respectively, with 10 bases between them. The CDR3 totals 13 residues. Germline CDR1 SQVTM, CDR2 ANQGSEA. A quantity of roughly 0.5 to 1 ug RNA underwent reverse transcription using random hexamers. TCRdb ran MiXCR on the immunoSEQ multiplex PCR reads and lists one entry per CDR3 protein. The repertoire holds 200,000 to 250,000 distinct CDR3 sequences, with about 95% as singletons. The specimen sequenced was CD4+ T cells from PBMCs. This sequence joins TRBV29-1 and TRBJ2-3; D remains unclear. This receptor was taken from a human donor with multiple sclerosis. The CDR3 DNA follows: TGCAGCGTCGCCTCTACGAGCACAGATACGCAGTATTTT. Amino acids: CSVASTSTDTQYF.